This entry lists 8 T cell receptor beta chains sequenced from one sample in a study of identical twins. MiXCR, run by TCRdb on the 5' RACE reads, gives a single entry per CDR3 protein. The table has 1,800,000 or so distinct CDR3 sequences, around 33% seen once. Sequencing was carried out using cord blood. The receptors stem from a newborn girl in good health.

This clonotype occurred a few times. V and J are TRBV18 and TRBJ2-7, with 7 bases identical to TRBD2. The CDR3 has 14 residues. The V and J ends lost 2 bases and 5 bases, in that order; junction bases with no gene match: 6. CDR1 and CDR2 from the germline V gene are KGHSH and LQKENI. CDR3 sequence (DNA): TGTGCCAGCTCACCAGGGAGGGTAGTGGACGAGCAGTACTTC. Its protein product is CASSPGRVVDEQYF.

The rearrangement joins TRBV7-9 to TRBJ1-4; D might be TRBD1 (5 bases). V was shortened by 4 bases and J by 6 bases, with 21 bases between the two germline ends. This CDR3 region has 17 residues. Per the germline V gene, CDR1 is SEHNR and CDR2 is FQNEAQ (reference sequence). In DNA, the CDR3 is TGTGCCAGCAGCTACCGGGACCCGAGGTCCTCCGATGAAAAACTGTTTTTT. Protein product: CASSYRDPRSSDEKLFF. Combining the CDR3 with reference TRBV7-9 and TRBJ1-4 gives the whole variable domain DTGVSQNPRHKITKRGQNVTFRCDPISEHNRLYWYRQTLGQGPEFLTYFQNEAQLEKSRLLSDRFSAERPKGSFSTLEIQRTEQGDSAMYLCASSYRDPRSSDEKLFFGSGTQLSVL.

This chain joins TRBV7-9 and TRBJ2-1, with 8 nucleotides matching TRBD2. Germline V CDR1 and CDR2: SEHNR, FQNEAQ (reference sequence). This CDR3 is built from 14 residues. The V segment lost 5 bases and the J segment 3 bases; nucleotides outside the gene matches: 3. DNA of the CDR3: TGTGCCAGCAGCGACGGGGGGGACTACAATGAGCAGTTCTTC. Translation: CASSDGGDYNEQFF.

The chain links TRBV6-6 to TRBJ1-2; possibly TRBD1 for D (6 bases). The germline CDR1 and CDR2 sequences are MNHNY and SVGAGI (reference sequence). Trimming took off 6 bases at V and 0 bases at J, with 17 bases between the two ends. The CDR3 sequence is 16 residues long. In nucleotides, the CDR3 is TGTGCCAGCAGAAAGAACCTGGACAGCCCTAACTATGGCTACACCTTC. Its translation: CASRKNLDSPNYGYTF.

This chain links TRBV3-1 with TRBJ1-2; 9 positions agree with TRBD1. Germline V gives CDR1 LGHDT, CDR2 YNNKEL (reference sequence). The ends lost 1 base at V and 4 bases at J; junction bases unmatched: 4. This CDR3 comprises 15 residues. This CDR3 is CASSQAGTGSYGYTF. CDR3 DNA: TGTGCCAGCAGCCAAGCCGGGACAGGGAGCTATGGCTACACCTTC.

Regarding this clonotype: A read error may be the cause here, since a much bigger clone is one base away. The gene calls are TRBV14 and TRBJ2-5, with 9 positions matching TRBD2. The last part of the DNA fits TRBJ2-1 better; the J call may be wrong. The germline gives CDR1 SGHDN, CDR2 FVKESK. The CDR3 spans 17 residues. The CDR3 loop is CASSQDPKREVQETQFF. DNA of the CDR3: TGTGCCAGCAGCCAAGATCCTAAGCGGGAGGTGCAAGAGACCCAGTTCTTC.

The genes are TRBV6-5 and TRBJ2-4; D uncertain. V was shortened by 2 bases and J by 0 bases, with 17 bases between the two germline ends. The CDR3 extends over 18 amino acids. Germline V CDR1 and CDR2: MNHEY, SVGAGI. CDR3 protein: CASSYPSRESVAKNIQYF. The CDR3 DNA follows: TGTGCCAGCAGTTACCCCTCACGCGAGTCCGTAGCCAAAAACATTCAGTACTTC.

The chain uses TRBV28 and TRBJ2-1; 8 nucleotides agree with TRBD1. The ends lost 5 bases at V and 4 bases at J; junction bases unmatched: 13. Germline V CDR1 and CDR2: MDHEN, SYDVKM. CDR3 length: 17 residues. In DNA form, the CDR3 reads TGTGCCAGCAGTCCCCCCCGGCAGGGGGCCCAGTACAATGAGCAGTTCTTC. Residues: CASSPPRQGAQYNEQFF. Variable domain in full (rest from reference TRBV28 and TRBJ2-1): DVKVTQSSRYLVKRTGEKVFLECVQDMDHENMFWYRQDPGLGLRLIYFSYDVKMKEKGDIPEGYSVSREKKERFSLILESASTNQTSMYLCASSPPRQGAQYNEQFFGPGTRLTVL.